These 29 T cell receptor beta chains were all obtained from the same sample, sequenced in a study of human T cells and chemical hapten exposure. Noted time point: patch test 2, 6 weeks after DPC sensitization. Regarding treatment: therapeutic diphenylcyclopropenone sensitization with weekly scalp DPC. TCRdb analysed the RACE reads with MiXCR anew, one entry per CDR3 protein. The sample lists tens of thousands of distinct CDR3 sequences, 8% to 9.5% occurring once. Source: whole blood, taken in connection with sensitization to the hapten diphenylcyclopropenone (DPC). These receptors originate from a man under 40 with alopecia areata. Some clones in this sample may be carry-over from other donors' samples.

This clonotype was seen a few times. J is TRBJ2-3 and V is TRBV29-1; 8 bases are a match to TRBD2. The CDR3 loop spans 13 amino acids. V was pared by 0 bases and J by 9 bases, with 5 bases of the junction left unmatched. The germline gives CDR1 SQVTM, CDR2 ANQGSEA. This CDR3 reads CSVEELAEGTQYF. In nucleotides, the CDR3 is TGCAGCGTTGAAGAACTAGCGGAAGGCACGCAGTATTTT.

The chain joins TRBV10-2 to TRBJ1-2; D unresolved. Germline-derived CDR1 and CDR2 are WSHSY and SAAADI. CDR3 size: 11 residues. Trimming removed 8 bases from V and 1 base from J, with 5 bases in between. In nucleotides, the CDR3 is TGCGCCAGCTCAGATAACTATGGCTACACCTTC. Protein sequence: CASSDNYGYTF.

This clonotype has ten or more counts. The V call is TRBV11-2, the J call TRBJ2-4, with D maybe TRBD2 (6 bases). The CDR3 runs to 16 residues. CDR1 is SGHAT, CDR2 FQNNGV, per germline. Trimming left V 5 bases short and J 0 bases short, with 14 bases between. This CDR3 is CASSPGDGIAKNIQYF. CDR3 coding DNA: TGTGCCAGCAGCCCGGGGGACGGGATAGCCAAAAACATTCAGTACTTC.

As for this clonotype: As the CDR3 is not closed by the conserved phenylalanine or tryptophan, this likely results from a read error. The DNA is left out, because the CDR3 cannot be placed on it with certainty; the CDR3 is given as TCRdb lists it. The chain links TRBV25-1 to TRBJ1-2; the D call in the table, TRBD1, was not verified against the DNA. Germline CDR1 is MGHDK and CDR2 is SYGVNS. The CDR3 totals 8 residues, both ends included. The CDR3 is CASSRDPG.

The chain links TRBV11-2 to TRBJ2-7; a weak D match, TRBD2 (5 bases). V lost 5 bases and J 3 bases, leaving 11 bases between the germline ends. The CDR3 covers 13 residues. Germline V gives CDR1 SGHAT, CDR2 FQNNGV. The CDR3: CASSTARGYEQYF. As DNA, the CDR3 is TGTGCCAGCAGCACCGCCCGGGGCTACGAGCAGTACTTC.

This clonotype was counted at least ten times. The chain joins TRBV30 to TRBJ2-3; TRBD2 aligns across 10 bases. J lost 6 bases, V lost 4 bases, and 7 bases had no gene match. The germline CDR1 and CDR2 sequences are GTSNPN and SVGIG (reference sequence). There are 14 residues in the CDR3. Here the CDR3 reads CAWTIAGGSDTQYF. Written as DNA, the CDR3 is TGTGCCTGGACGATAGCGGGAGGCTCGGATACGCAGTATTTT.

This clonotype was found a few times. The chain joins TRBV5-5 to TRBJ2-5; the match to TRBD1 covers 8 bases. The CDR3 loop spans 15 amino acids. With 3 bases clipped from V and 3 bases from J, the junction kept 7 bases outside the gene matches. The germline CDR1 and CDR2 sequences are SGHKS and YYEKEE (reference sequence). The CDR3 nucleotides read TGTGCCAGCAGCTCTGGGGACAGGCACGAAGAGACCCAGTACTTC. Translation: CASSSGDRHEETQYF.

The V and J genes are TRBV4-3 and TRBJ2-5, with a tentative D call TRBD1 (6 bases). Germline V gives CDR1 LGHNA, CDR2 YSLEER. Trimming took off 4 bases at V and 6 bases at J, with 18 bases between the two ends. The CDR3 is 15 amino acids. The CDR3 DNA sequence: TGCGCCAGCAGCCCAAGGACAGACAACGTGAAGACCCAGTACTTC. This gives the protein CASSPRTDNVKTQYF.

This clonotype was counted between two and nine times. This rearrangement joins TRBV4-3 to TRBJ1-2, with D maybe TRBD1 (6 bases). Trimming pared 2 bases from V and 0 bases from J, leaving 16 bases between. Germline V CDR1 and CDR2: LGHNA, YSLEER. This CDR3 contains 17 residues. For the CDR3, the DNA is TGCGCCAGCAGCCAAAAAAAGGGGGTGAAGTCTAACTATGGCTACACCTTC. Its protein product is CASSQKKGVKSNYGYTF.

This clonotype was seen at least ten times. This chain joins TRBV24-1 and TRBJ1-1; 7 bases fit TRBD1. The V gene's germline CDR1 is KGHDR and CDR2 SFDVKD. J lost 11 bases, V lost 2 bases, and 13 bases had no gene match. This CDR3 contains 15 residues. The CDR3 sequence: CATSDSKQETGLAFF. For the CDR3, the DNA is TGTGCCACCAGTGATTCTAAGCAAGAGACAGGGTTGGCTTTCTTT.

This clonotype occurred a few times. The V call is TRBV11-2, the J call TRBJ1-1; 8 bases are shared with TRBD1. The CDR3 totals 14 residues. V shed 3 bases and J 7 bases; nucleotides not matched to a gene: 7. From germline, CDR1 is SGHAT and CDR2 FQNNGV. The CDR3 DNA sequence: TGTGCCAGCAGCTTTACTGGACAGGGCGTTGAAGCTTTCTTT. Translation gives CASSFTGQGVEAFF.

This clonotype was counted many times. The chain is built from TRBV29-1 and TRBJ2-5; a weak D match, TRBD1 (6 bases). Looked up from germline, CDR1 is SQVTM and CDR2 is ANQGSEA. This CDR3 contains 13 residues. V was shortened by 8 bases and J by 7 bases, with 20 bases between the two germline ends. The CDR3 loop is CSSKQGPPGTQYF. CDR3 nucleotide sequence: TGCAGCTCCAAACAGGGTCCCCCGGGGACCCAGTACTTC.

This clonotype was seen at least ten times. The chain has TRBV2 and TRBJ1-1; TRBD1 agrees at 8 bases. This CDR3 has 16 amino acids. CDR1 is SNHLY, CDR2 FYNNEI, per germline. V shed 9 bases, J shed 4 bases, and the junction held 16 bases outside the gene matches. For the CDR3, the DNA is TGTGCCAGATATAGGACAGGGCGATACGGGGGCACTGAAGCTTTCTTT. Translation: CARYRTGRYGGTEAFF.

This clonotype was detected many times. V usage is TRBV29-1 and J usage is TRBJ2-1; no firm D call. CDR1 SQVTM and CDR2 ANQGSEA come from the germline V gene. The CDR3 length is 14 residues. The ends were cut back, 3 bases at V and 6 bases at J, with 15 bases in the middle. CDR3 sequence (DNA): TGCAGCGTTGAGGGTATTCGGGTCGGCAATGAGCAGTTCTTC. This translates into CSVEGIRVGNEQFF.

This clonotype has a count of ten or more. The chain is built from TRBV29-1 and TRBJ2-7; TRBD1 or TRBD2 may be the D gene (5 bases each). Germline CDR1 SQVTM, CDR2 ANQGSEA. The CDR3 covers 13 residues. V lost 4 bases and J lost 4, with 14 bases in between. CDR3 region: CSVGDPLRYEQYF. For the CDR3, the DNA is TGCAGCGTTGGGGACCCTCTACGATACGAGCAGTACTTC.

This clonotype turned up a few times. V gene TRBV29-1 combines with J gene TRBJ2-7; possibly TRBD2 for D (5 bases). The germline V and J ends were trimmed by 4 bases and 3 bases, with 7 bases remaining between them. Germline lookup yields CDR1 SQVTM and CDR2 ANQGSEA. The CDR3 is 11 residues long. CDR3 sequence: CSVVRDYEQYF. The CDR3, as DNA: TGCAGCGTTGTCCGGGACTACGAGCAGTACTTC.

This clonotype has at least ten counts. This rearrangement joins TRBV11-2 to TRBJ2-3; 14 bases fit TRBD2. In germline, CDR1 is SGHAT, CDR2 FQNNGV. CDR3 length: 17 residues. V was clipped by 5 bases and J by 6 bases; unmatched bases: 10. The CDR3 region is CASSPMGLAGVPDTQYF. The CDR3 region has the DNA TGTGCCAGCAGCCCAATGGGACTAGCGGGAGTACCCGATACGCAGTATTTT.

This clonotype was recorded at least ten times. The chain employs TRBV9 and TRBJ2-4; unclear D gene. V lost 0 bases and J lost 9, with 16 bases in between. CDR3 length equals 15 residues. Germline V gene sequence: CDR1 SGDLS, CDR2 YYNGEE. CDR3 bases: TGTGCCAGCAGCGTAGGCGGCAGCATCTCTAGCATTCAGTACTTC. As protein: CASSVGGSISSIQYF.

This clonotype was counted only a few times. The chain combines TRBV24-1 with TRBJ2-1; D is perhaps TRBD2 (5 bases). Trimming removed 5 bases from V and 11 bases from J, with 15 bases in between. There are 13 residues in the CDR3. Germline CDR1 is KGHDR and CDR2 is SFDVKD. CDR3 in DNA: TGTGCCACCAGTGTAGGCGGTCGGGGAAAGCAGTTCTTC. Its translation: CATSVGGRGKQFF.

This clonotype has at least ten counts. The CDR3 DNA reads as TGTGCCAGCAGCACCACACGGGGTTTCACAGATACGCAGTATTTT. It yields the protein CASSTTRGFTDTQYF. The J gene is TRBJ2-3, the V gene TRBV7-2; weak D call: TRBD2 (5 bases). CDR3 length equals 15 residues. The V gene's germline CDR1 is SGHTA and CDR2 FQGNSA. V was clipped by 5 bases and J by 2 bases, with 14 bases between them.

This clonotype was recorded many times. The genes are TRBV5-5 and TRBJ1-5; D ambiguous. Germline V gene lookup returns CDR1 SGHKS and CDR2 YYEKEE (reference sequence). V dropped 4 bases and J dropped 1 base, with 12 bases sitting between them. The CDR3 covers 15 residues. CDR3 sequence (DNA): TGTGCCAGCAGCCCCCTCGGGCAGAGCAATCAGCCCCAGCATTTT. It is translated as CASSPLGQSNQPQHF.

This clonotype is medium-sized within its sample. The chain recombines TRBV7-2 with TRBJ2-6; D not resolved. Deletions cut 2 bases from V and 2 bases from J, with 10 bases between. CDR3 length equals 16 residues. CDR1 and CDR2 (germline): SGHTA, FQGNSA. CDR3 loop: CASSLSVGAGANVLTF. The CDR3 nucleotides are TGTGCCAGCAGCTTATCGGTCGGCGCTGGGGCCAACGTCCTGACTTTC. The entire variable domain, with the rest obtained from reference TRBV7-2 and TRBJ2-6, is as follows: GAGVSQSPSNKVTEKGKDVELRCDPISGHTALYWYRQSLGQGLEFLIYFQGNSAPDKSGLPSDRFSAERTGGSVSTLTIQRTQQEDSAVYLCASSLSVGAGANVLTFGAGSRLTVL.

This clonotype came up a few times. The genes are TRBV6-1 and TRBJ2-3; 12 bases are shared with TRBD1. J gave up 5 bases and V 4 bases, and 7 bases lay outside the gene matches. The germline V gene encodes CDR1 MNHNS and CDR2 SASEGT. The CDR3 sequence is 16 residues long. CDR3 sequence: CASSAGQGANIDTQYF. In DNA, the CDR3 is TGTGCCAGCAGTGCGGGACAGGGGGCTAATATAGATACGCAGTATTTT.

This clonotype was detected ten times or more. The chain uses TRBV20-1 and TRBJ2-7, with D possibly being TRBD1 (6 bases). The ends were cut back, 3 bases at V and 6 bases at J, with 6 bases in the middle. From germline, CDR1 is DFQATT and CDR2 SNEGSKA (reference sequence). CDR3 length: 10 residues. The CDR3 nucleotides are TGCAGTGCTAGGGGGGCCGAGCAGTACTTC. Its protein product is CSARGAEQYF.

The J gene is TRBJ2-7, the V gene TRBV6-2 or TRBV6-3; 8 bases fit TRBD1. Trimming took 1 base from V and 2 from J; bases not matched to a gene: 10. Germline V lookup: CDR1 MNHEY, CDR2 SVGEGT. The length of the CDR3 is 17 residues. The CDR3 loop reads CASSYYPQGANTYEQYF. DNA of the CDR3: TGTGCCAGCAGTTACTACCCCCAGGGGGCCAACACCTACGAGCAGTACTTC.

This clonotype was found a few times. J is TRBJ2-5 and V is TRBV3-1, with D possibly TRBD2 on 6 matching bases. This CDR3 contains 15 residues. V was cut by 0 bases and J by 5 bases, with 13 bases left in between. Per the germline V gene, CDR1 is LGHDT and CDR2 is YNNKEL (reference sequence). The CDR3 here is CASSQDRRERETQYF. The CDR3 DNA reads as TGTGCCAGCAGCCAAGACCGGCGGGAAAGGGAGACCCAGTACTTC.

Many counts were recorded for this clonotype. This chain joins TRBV20-1 and TRBJ2-1; 10 bases are shared with TRBD2. The germline gives CDR1 DFQATT, CDR2 SNEGSKA (reference sequence). V lost 3 bases and J lost 8; bases outside the gene matches: 19. CDR3 length: 18 residues. The CDR3 nucleotides are TGCAGTGCTAGTAGTTTAGAGCGGGAGGGCCGGAGAAGCGATGAGCAGTTCTTC. This encodes CSASSLEREGRRSDEQFF.

The rearrangement links TRBV30 to TRBJ1-6, with TRBD1 as a possible D gene (5 bases). The length of the CDR3 is 17 residues. The V gene's germline CDR1 is GTSNPN and CDR2 SVGIG (reference sequence). V was shortened by 0 bases and J by 4 bases, with 16 bases between the two germline ends. The CDR3 loop is CAWSVSAGRKYNSPLHF. The CDR3 coding sequence is TGTGCCTGGAGTGTATCGGCAGGGCGGAAGTATAATTCACCCCTCCACTTT.

This clonotype was counted ten times or more. V usage is TRBV3-1 and J usage is TRBJ1-1; D is ambiguous. CDR1 LGHDT and CDR2 YNNKEL come from the germline V gene (reference sequence). The V end was cut by 4 bases, the J end by 3 bases, with 12 bases between. The CDR3 is made up of 14 amino acids. CDR3 loop: CASSPSGSYTEAFF. As DNA, the CDR3 is TGTGCCAGCAGCCCTTCGGGGAGCTACACTGAAGCTTTCTTT.